One sample yielded the 20 T cell receptor beta chains listed below, sequenced in a study of T cells after posttransplantation cyclophosphamide. A marrow graft followed busulfan-fludarabine conditioning, with cyclophosphamide on days +3 and +4. Some clones are missing from TCRdb's copy, which holds only in-frame ones; the method was immunoSEQ multiplex PCR. The sample includes roughly 7,000 clones, none of them occurring once. The sample in question was PBMCs, obtained after allogeneic stem cell transplant with posttransplant cyclophosphamide. These receptors were taken from a female patient aged 45-60 years who received an allogeneic stem cell transplant from an unrelated donor, was CMV-positive, and had acute GVHD only. Some of the T cells may derive from the graft donor.

This clone was seen many times. The V gene is TRBV7-3, the J gene TRBJ2-3, with TRBD1 matching over 7 bases. With V trimmed by 0 bases and J by 2 bases, 11 bases remained unmatched. The CDR3 is 18 amino acids. Per the germline V gene, CDR1 is SGHTA and CDR2 is FQGTGA. CDR3: CASSLTRDRDRTTDTQYF. DNA of the CDR3: TGTGCCAGCAGCTTAACGAGGGACCGGGACAGAACCACAGATACGCAGTATTTT.

This clone was counted ten times or more. V usage is TRBV29-1 and J usage is TRBJ2-1; TRBD2 might be the D (5 bases). The CDR3 loop spans 15 amino acids. Germline CDR1 SQVTM, CDR2 ANQGSEA. Trimming removed 4 bases from V and 0 bases from J, with 13 bases in between. The CDR3 DNA reads as TGCAGCGTTGCTCTAGCCGGTAGCTCCTACAATGAGCAGTTCTTC. This encodes CSVALAGSSYNEQFF.

This clone was counted at least ten times. The chain is built from TRBV7-6 and TRBJ2-1; perhaps TRBD2 as D (6 bases). Germline CDR1 is SGHVS and CDR2 is FNYEAQ. CDR3 length: 13 residues. Trimming shortened V by 6 bases and J by 2 bases, and 8 bases separated the two germline ends. The CDR3 region is CASRWGAYNEQFF. CDR3 DNA: TGTGCCAGCAGGTGGGGGGCCTACAATGAGCAGTTCTTC.

This clone was counted at least ten times. The CDR3 protein is CASSGGNRVAEAFF. CDR3 DNA: TGTGCCAGCAGCGGAGGGAACAGGGTAGCTGAAGCTTTCTTT. The chain combines TRBV9 with TRBJ1-1; a weak D match, TRBD1 (6 bases). The V gene lost 3 bases and the J gene lost 6 bases, with 15 bases spanning the gap. CDR1 SGDLS and CDR2 YYNGEE come from the germline V gene. The CDR3 loop spans 14 amino acids.

Remarks on this clone: A read error is the likely source, as a far larger clone sits one nucleotide away. The sample has other DNA sequences that encode this CDR3 too. The J gene is TRBJ2-5, the V gene TRBV6-1; 8 bases align to TRBD1. The junction had 11 bases not matched to a gene; V was cut back by 3 bases and J by 5 bases. CDR3 length: 16 residues. Germline V lookup: CDR1 MNHNS, CDR2 SASEGT. This CDR3 reads CASSERQGIRRETQYF. As DNA, the CDR3 is TGTGCCAGCAGTGAGCGACAGGGGATCAGGCGGGAGACCCAGTACTTC.

This clone was detected ten times or more. The chain is built from TRBV28 and TRBJ1-4, with D tentatively TRBD1 (5 bases). The germline V and J ends were trimmed by 5 bases and 7 bases, with 20 bases remaining between them. Germline-derived CDR1 and CDR2 are MDHEN and SYDVKM. The CDR3 is 16 amino acids. CDR3 residues: CASSPGTFSGTEKLFF. In DNA form, the CDR3 reads TGTGCCAGCAGTCCCGGGACTTTTTCCGGCACTGAAAAACTGTTTTTT.

In this sample, this clone is medium-sized. The chain employs TRBV10-2 and TRBJ2-7; 16 positions agree with TRBD2. The germline gives CDR1 WSHSY, CDR2 SAAADI. With V trimmed by 0 bases and J by 6 bases, 8 bases remained unmatched. The CDR3 runs to 18 residues. Here the CDR3 reads CASSESPGLAGGPSEQYF. The CDR3, as DNA: TGCGCCAGCAGTGAGTCTCCGGGACTAGCGGGAGGGCCGAGCGAGCAGTACTTC.

This clone has ten or more counts. Other DNA sequences from this sample encode an identical CDR3 as well. The genes are TRBV5-5 and TRBJ2-7; a weak D match, TRBD2 (6 bases). This CDR3 is built from 13 residues. Deletions cut 2 bases from V and 1 base from J, with 7 bases between. The germline CDR1 and CDR2 sequences are SGHKS and YYEKEE (reference sequence). The CDR3 region is CASSFGSSYEQYF. CDR3 nucleotide sequence: TGTGCCAGCAGCTTCGGGAGTTCCTACGAGCAGTACTTC.

This clone was counted at least ten times. The V gene is TRBV14, the J gene TRBJ2-7, with a weak D call TRBD1 (6 bases). This CDR3 is built from 15 residues. V gave up 4 bases and J gave up 0 bases, with 13 bases separating them. The germline gives CDR1 SGHDN, CDR2 FVKESK. Written as DNA, the CDR3 is TGTGCCAGCAGCCCTACCTGGGGGCGCTCCTACGAGCAGTACTTC. Its protein product is CASSPTWGRSYEQYF. The full variable domain, completed using reference TRBV14 and TRBJ2-7, is EAGVTQFPSHSVIEKGQTVTLRCDPISGHDNLYWYRRVMGKEIKFLLHFVKESKQDESGMPNNRFLAERTGGTYSTLKVQPAELEDSGVYFCASSPTWGRSYEQYFGPGTRLTVT.

This clone is medium-sized (0.01 to 0.1%) by share. V and J are TRBV5-6 and TRBJ1-4, with TRBD1 matching over 11 bases. Per germline, CDR1 SGHDT and CDR2 YYEEEE. The CDR3 extends over 16 amino acids. The V and J ends lost 4 bases and 3 bases, in that order; junction bases with no gene match: 5. This CDR3 reads CASSLGTGGPNEKLFF. In nucleotides, the CDR3 is TGTGCCAGCAGCCTTGGGACAGGGGGACCTAATGAAAAACTGTTTTTT.

At least ten counts were recorded for this clone. V is TRBV28 and J is TRBJ2-7; the match to TRBD1 covers 11 bases. Trimming took 10 bases from V and 6 from J; bases not matched to a gene: 8. The CDR3 has 13 amino acids. Germline V CDR1 and CDR2: MDHEN, SYDVKM. The CDR3 is CANSGTGGGEQYF. The CDR3 bases are TGTGCCAATTCCGGGACAGGGGGAGGCGAGCAGTACTTC.

The chain employs TRBV28 and TRBJ2-7; D possibly corresponds to TRBD1 (6 bases). The CDR3 runs 16 residues. V was clipped by 5 bases and J by 0 bases, with 17 bases between them. In germline, CDR1 is MDHEN, CDR2 SYDVKM. The CDR3 nucleotides read TGTGCCAGCAGTCTAGGGGGAGCGGATGGCTCCTACGAGCAGTACTTC. It translates to CASSLGGADGSYEQYF.

This clone was observed many times. The rearrangement joins TRBV19 to TRBJ2-1, with D uncertain. Trimming left V 8 bases short and J 4 bases short, with 6 bases between. Germline lookup yields CDR1 LNHDA and CDR2 SQIVND (reference sequence). CDR3 length equals 11 residues. The DNA of the CDR3 is TGTGCCAGTGGGCCGTACAATGAGCAGTTCTTC. As protein: CASGPYNEQFF.

This clone is termed medium-sized. The rearrangement uses TRBV7-8 and TRBJ2-7; D is unclear. Germline-derived CDR1 and CDR2 are SGHVS and FQNEAQ. Trimming removed 5 bases at V and 3 bases at J, with 11 bases between. The CDR3 is made up of 13 amino acids. The CDR3 nucleotides are TGTGCCAGCAGCCGTGATCCAGGCTACGAGCAGTACTTC. Translation gives CASSRDPGYEQYF. The full variable domain, completed using reference TRBV7-8 and TRBJ2-7, is GAGVSQSPRYKVAKRGQDVALRCDPISGHVSLFWYQQALGQGPEFLTYFQNEAQLDKSGLPSDRFFAERPEGSVSTLKIQRTQQEDSAVYLCASSRDPGYEQYFGPGTRLTVT.

By share, this clone counts as medium-sized. The chain uses TRBV27 and TRBJ2-2, with a weak D call TRBD1 (6 bases). The CDR3 runs to 15 residues. Germline V gene lookup returns CDR1 MNHEY and CDR2 SMNVEV (reference sequence). Trimming left V 9 bases short and J 0 bases short, with 14 bases between. DNA for the CDR3: TGTGCCAGTGCCTGGGGGCCGACGAACACCGGGGAGCTGTTTTTT. It encodes CASAWGPTNTGELFF.

This clone was found many times. The CDR3 protein is CASSIRDSVQPQHF. The DNA of the CDR3 is TGTGCCAGTAGTATAAGGGACAGCGTTCAGCCCCAGCATTTT. The chain joins TRBV19 to TRBJ1-5; 7 bases agree with TRBD1. Trimming removed 2 bases from V and 6 bases from J; junction bases left unmatched: 4. The germline gives CDR1 LNHDA, CDR2 SQIVND (reference sequence). The CDR3 totals 14 residues.

This clone showed up many times. The chain links TRBV27 to TRBJ1-1; possibly TRBD1 for D (5 bases). Trimming took off 8 bases at V and 0 bases at J, with 16 bases between the two ends. The CDR3 has 15 residues. Germline CDR1 is MNHEY and CDR2 is SMNVEV (reference sequence). CDR3: CASGPLGGVNTEAFF. For the CDR3, the DNA is TGTGCCAGCGGTCCCCTCGGGGGGGTGAACACTGAAGCTTTCTTT.

By sample share, this clone is medium-sized. The gene calls are TRBV6-5 and TRBJ1-2; 9 bases are shared with TRBD1. This CDR3 is 13 amino acids long. Germline V gene data show CDR1 as MNHEY and CDR2 as SVGAGI. V lost 2 bases and J lost 8; bases outside the gene matches: 3. The chain's CDR3 is CASSYPGTGGYTF. CDR3 DNA: TGTGCCAGCAGTTACCCGGGGACAGGGGGCTACACCTTC.

There are many counts of this clone. CDR3 region: CSGGREGGYGYTF. The CDR3 DNA follows: TGCAGCGGCGGGAGGGAGGGGGGCTATGGCTACACCTTC. The genes are TRBV29-1 and TRBJ1-2, with D tentatively TRBD1 (6 bases). CDR1 is SQVTM, CDR2 ANQGSEA, per germline. The CDR3 sequence is 13 residues long. Deletions cut 7 bases from V and 4 bases from J, with 16 bases between.

This clone was recorded at least ten times. The chain links TRBV28 to TRBJ2-1; 9 nucleotides match TRBD2. The length of the CDR3 is 12 residues. V lost 6 bases to trimming and J lost 12 bases; unmatched junction nucleotides: 6. The germline gives CDR1 MDHEN, CDR2 SYDVKM. CDR3 sequence (DNA): TGTGCCAGCAGCGCGGGAGGGCGGGCGCAGTTCTTC. Translating gives CASSAGGRAQFF.